Listed below are T cell receptor beta chains from one sample, sequenced in a study of T cells after yellow fever vaccination. TCRdb reanalysed the 5' RACE reads using MiXCR and keeps one entry per CDR3 protein. The sample contains fewer than 400,000 distinct CDR3 sequences, around 11% of which appear only once. The sequenced sample was CD4+ T cells sorted from PBMCs, obtained 45 days after the yellow fever booster vaccination. These receptors all stem from a man between 18 and 35 years old who received the YFV17D yellow fever vaccine. Each CDR3 is given with its conserved first and last residue. D genes are given only for firm matches. Clone size appears in some rows only: once, few, many, or a class for an expanded clone.

many,TRBV4-3,TRBJ2-5,NA,CASSQGPRETQYF,TGCGCCAGCAGCCAAGGCCCTCGGGAGACCCAGTACTTC
few,TRBV7-9,TRBJ1-4,NA,CASSLTGLGEKLFF,TGTGCCAGCAGCCTAACAGGGTTGGGTGAAAAACTGTTTTTT
few,TRBV7-2,TRBJ1-1,TRBD1,CASSYAGQGATEAFF,TGTGCCAGCAGCTACGCGGGCCAGGGGGCCACTGAAGCTTTCTTT
NA,TRBV4-2,TRBJ2-1,NA,CASSQDRVTRQFF,TGTGCCAGCAGCCAAGATCGAGTTACGAGGCAGTTCTTC
few,TRBV12-3/TRBV12-4,TRBJ1-5,NA,CASSPRGGKSQPQHF,TGTGCCAGCAGTCCCCGCGGGGGGAAGTCTCAGCCCCAGCATTTT
few,TRBV29-1,TRBJ2-5,TRBD1,CSDYRGRMETQYF,TGCAGCGATTACAGGGGGCGCATGGAGACCCAGTACTTC
many,TRBV6-5,TRBJ1-4,NA,CASSYTASLEKLFF,TGTGCCAGCAGTTATACAGCGTCGCTCGAAAAACTGTTTTTT
NA,TRBV7-6,TRBJ2-5,NA,CASSDDRRRLAQYF,TGTGCCAGCAGCGACGACAGGCGCCGGTTGGCCCAGTACTTC
NA,TRBV7-9,TRBJ1-5,NA,CAWSRGPNQPQHF,TGTGCTTGGAGCCGGGGGCCCAATCAGCCCCAGCATTTT
few,TRBV4-2,TRBJ2-1,TRBD2,CASSQALAGGYNEQFF,TGTGCCAGCAGCCAAGCACTAGCGGGGGGTTACAATGAGCAGTTCTTC
NA,TRBV9,TRBJ2-5,TRBD2,CASSVAGEGLASRWVETQYF,TGTGCCAGCAGCGTAGCGGGTGAGGGACTAGCGTCGCGCTGGGTAGAGACCCAGTACTTC
NA,TRBV3-1,TRBJ2-3,NA,CASSQDPNGAGTQYF,TGTGCCAGCAGCCAAGACCCAAACGGGGCAGGGACGCAGTATTTT
NA,TRBV4-2,TRBJ1-5,NA,CASSQGSLQPQHF,TGTGCCAGCAGCCAGGGGTCGTTACAGCCCCAGCATTTT
few,TRBV10-3,TRBJ2-3,NA,CAISDLGTSTDTQYF,TGTGCCATCAGTGATCTAGGGACTAGCACAGATACGCAGTATTTT
NA,TRBV7-6,TRBJ1-2,NA,CASSLGAGYNYGYTF,TGTGCCAGCAGCTTAGGAGCGGGATACAACTATGGCTACACCTTC
NA,TRBV3-1,TRBJ1-1,NA,CASSSPGLNTEAFF,TGTGCCAGCAGCTCACCCGGTCTGAACACTGAAGCTTTCTTT
few,TRBV5-1,TRBJ1-3,TRBD1,CASSSQGPSSGNTIYF,TGCGCCAGCAGCTCACAGGGGCCGAGCTCTGGAAACACCATATATTTT
once,TRBV15,TRBJ1-4,NA,CATSRYRNEKLFF,TGTGCCACCAGCAGATACCGTAATGAAAAACTGTTTTTT
many,TRBV6-5,TRBJ2-1,TRBD2,CASSRTSGGARGYEQFF,TGTGCCAGCAGCCGCACTAGCGGGGGGGCCAGAGGCTATGAGCAGTTCTTC
NA,TRBV7-6,TRBJ1-2,TRBD1,CASSRATGAAYGYTF,TGTGCCAGCAGCCGCGCTACAGGGGCGGCCTATGGCTACACCTTC
NA,TRBV12-3/TRBV12-4,TRBJ1-4,TRBD1,CASSRQGGEKLFF,TGTGCCAGCAGTAGACAGGGGGGCGAAAAACTGTTTTTT
NA,TRBV7-3,TRBJ2-1,TRBD2,CASSLIPSGGGHNEQFF,TGTGCCAGCAGCTTAATCCCCAGCGGGGGGGGCCACAATGAGCAGTTCTTC
many,TRBV7-3,TRBJ2-2,NA,CASRATGSTGELFF,TGTGCCAGCAGAGCTACAGGGTCAACCGGGGAGCTGTTTTTT
NA,TRBV24-1,TRBJ2-7,TRBD1,CATGSDRAREQYF,TGTGCCACCGGATCCGACAGGGCCCGCGAGCAGTACTTC
NA,TRBV7-2,TRBJ2-1,TRBD2,CASSGSGASSYNEQFF,TGTGCCAGCAGCGGTAGCGGGGCCAGCTCCTACAATGAGCAGTTCTTC
NA,TRBV24-1,TRBJ2-3,NA,CATSGPGPLSDTQYF,TGTGCCACCAGTGGCCCGGGTCCCCTTTCGGATACGCAGTATTTT
many,TRBV5-1,TRBJ2-2,TRBD2,CASSPERGSGELFF,TGCGCCAGCAGCCCCGAGCGGGGCTCCGGGGAGCTGTTTTTT
many,TRBV5-1,TRBJ1-1,NA,CASSPDRANTEAFF,TGCGCCAGCAGCCCGGACAGAGCTAACACTGAAGCTTTCTTT
few,TRBV12-3/TRBV12-4,TRBJ1-5,NA,CASSYRQTGNQPQHF,TGTGCCAGCAGTTACCGACAGACGGGCAATCAGCCCCAGCATTTT
many,TRBV7-9,TRBJ2-5,NA,CAVGRQGPQETQYF,TGTGCCGTAGGACGGCAGGGCCCTCAAGAGACCCAGTACTTC
NA,TRBV5-6,TRBJ1-5,TRBD1,CASSSGGEYQPQHF,TGTGCCAGCAGCTCAGGGGGAGAATATCAGCCCCAGCATTTT
few,TRBV15,TRBJ2-7,NA,CATSRDLLDRGGEQYF,TGTGCCACCAGCAGAGATCTCCTCGACAGAGGCGGCGAGCAGTACTTC
few,TRBV12-3/TRBV12-4,TRBJ1-1,NA,CASSPGLANTEAFF,TGTGCCAGCAGTCCGGGACTCGCGAACACTGAAGCTTTCTTT
NA,TRBV19,TRBJ2-5,NA,CASSLYQDGQTQYF,TGTGCCAGTAGTCTATACCAGGACGGGCAGACCCAGTACTTC
NA,TRBV6-1,TRBJ2-7,NA,CASSASVGTVNEQYF,TGTGCCAGCAGTGCGAGTGTCGGGACGGTAAACGAGCAGTACTTC
few,TRBV20-1,TRBJ1-5,NA,CSAGAQGFPSNQPQHF,TGCAGTGCTGGGGCACAGGGATTTCCTAGCAATCAGCCCCAGCATTTT
few,TRBV7-8,TRBJ2-5,NA,CASSRSLLQETQYF,TGTGCCAGCAGCCGGAGCCTCTTACAAGAGACCCAGTACTTC
NA,TRBV5-1,TRBJ1-1,NA,CASHDHRGDMNTEAFF,TGCGCCAGCCATGACCACCGCGGAGATATGAACACTGAAGCTTTCTTT
few,TRBV4-1,TRBJ1-6,TRBD1,CASRTGGISYNSPLHF,TGCGCCAGCAGAACAGGGGGCATCTCCTATAATTCACCCCTCCACTTT
few,TRBV6-2/TRBV6-3,TRBJ2-5,TRBD1,CASSRTGGWETQYF,TGTGCCAGCAGTCGCACAGGGGGCTGGGAGACCCAGTACTTC
NA,TRBV4-1,TRBJ1-1,NA,CASSQGRAVKNTEAFF,TGCGCCAGCAGCCAAGGTAGGGCCGTCAAGAACACTGAAGCTTTCTTT
many,TRBV6-5,TRBJ2-3,TRBD1,CASSYRQGAFHF,TGTGCCAGCAGTTACCGACAGGGGGCTTTTCATTTT
few,TRBV12-3/TRBV12-4,TRBJ1-2,NA,CASSPGAGLYGYTF,TGTGCCAGCAGCCCAGGGGCGGGGTTGTATGGCTACACCTTC
NA,TRBV6-2/TRBV6-3,TRBJ2-3,NA,CASSYGGESTDTQYF,TGTGCCAGCAGTTACGGCGGGGAGAGCACAGATACGCAGTATTTT
NA,TRBV20-1,TRBJ1-1,NA,CSARQPLNTEAFF,TGCAGTGCTCGACAGCCATTGAACACTGAAGCTTTCTTT
NA,TRBV18,TRBJ2-1,NA,CASSPRAGPYNEQFF,TGTGCCAGCTCCCCTCGGGCGGGCCCCTACAATGAGCAGTTCTTC
NA,TRBV29-1,TRBJ1-1,NA,CSVRPDRLEAFF,TGCAGCGTCCGGCCGGACCGTCTTGAAGCTTTCTTT